Below, 11 T cell receptor beta chains from the same sample are listed, as sequenced in a study of T cell responses to AZD1222 COVID-19 vaccine. The protocol was immunoSEQ multiplex PCR, while the TCRdb copy is restricted to in-frame clones and leaves out a portion. The sample comprises about 40,000 clones, 88% of which are singletons, and about 27% rests with the top ten. This specimen consisted of peripheral blood, obtained 28 days after the second dose of the MenACWY control vaccine. The receptors come from an adult who received the MenACWY meningococcal vaccine as a control.

This clone was seen a few times. The gene calls are TRBV19 and TRBJ1-2; D is undetermined. This CDR3 is 15 amino acids long. From germline, CDR1 is LNHDA and CDR2 SQIVND (reference sequence). Trimming pared 5 bases from V and 3 bases from J, leaving 16 bases between. CDR3 sequence: CASSPSTAWDYGYTF. The CDR3 DNA follows: TGTGCCAGTAGTCCCTCGACCGCCTGGGACTATGGCTACACCTTC.

The gene calls are TRBV7-9 and TRBJ1-4; 9 bases agree with TRBD1. Trimming at V came to 4 bases and at J to 5 bases, leaving 5 bases not matched to a gene. CDR3 length: 15 amino acids. CDR1 is SEHNR, CDR2 FQNEAQ, per germline (reference sequence). CDR3 DNA sequence: TGTGCCAGCAGCTCCGGACAGGGGAAGAATGAAAAACTGTTTTTT. Translation: CASSSGQGKNEKLFF.

The chain joins TRBV7-9 to TRBJ2-7; D not resolved. Germline-derived CDR1 and CDR2 are SEHNR and FQNEAQ (reference sequence). This CDR3 comprises 12 residues. V dropped 1 base and J dropped 2 bases, with 3 bases sitting between them. Written as DNA, the CDR3 is TGTGCCAGCAGCTTAGGAGCCTACGAGCAGTACTTC. This encodes CASSLGAYEQYF. Variable domain in full (rest from reference TRBV7-9 and TRBJ2-7): DTGVSQNPRHKITKRGQNVTFRCDPISEHNRLYWYRQTLGQGPEFLTYFQNEAQLEKSRLLSDRFSAERPKGSFSTLEIQRTEQGDSAMYLCASSLGAYEQYFGPGTRLTVT.

The V and J genes are TRBV23-1 and TRBJ2-3; D remains ambiguous. TRBV23-1 is classed as an ORF, of uncertain function. The CDR3 totals 16 residues. Trimming stripped 0 bases from V and 0 bases from J, with 10 bases between. This CDR3 is CASSQSSETSTDTQYF. CDR3 sequence (DNA): TGCGCCAGCAGTCAATCCAGCGAGACTAGCACAGATACGCAGTATTTT.

This clone was recorded only once. J is TRBJ2-3 and V is TRBV5-6, with 13 bases identical to TRBD2. The germline CDR1 and CDR2 sequences are SGHDT and YYEEEE. The CDR3 is made up of 16 amino acids. Unmatched junction bases numbered 7, after V lost 5 bases and J lost 4 bases. The CDR3 DNA reads TGTGCCAGCAGGAGACTAGCGGGAGGAGGGGCAGATACGCAGTATTTT. Protein: CASRRLAGGGADTQYF.

The V gene is TRBV7-8, the J gene TRBJ2-7; 12 bases map to TRBD2. This CDR3 has 16 residues. Trimming removed 0 bases from V and 6 bases from J; junction bases left unmatched: 6. From germline, CDR1 is SGHVS and CDR2 FQNEAQ. The CDR3 loop reads CASSLARSSGRAEQYF. Written as DNA, the CDR3 is TGTGCCAGCAGCTTAGCCCGGTCTAGCGGGAGGGCCGAGCAGTACTTC.

This chain connects TRBV6-5 to TRBJ2-5; D possibly corresponds to TRBD2 (6 bases). There are 13 residues in the CDR3. The germline CDR1 and CDR2 sequences are MNHEY and SVGAGI. Trimming cost V 5 bases and J 5 bases, with 12 bases left between them. CDR3 in amino acids: CASSLGLRETQYF. In DNA form, the CDR3 reads TGTGCCAGCAGTCTGGGACTTCGGGAGACCCAGTACTTC.

This chain uses TRBV7-8 with TRBJ1-2, with TRBD1 as a possible D gene (6 bases). CDR1 and CDR2 (germline): SGHVS, FQNEAQ. The CDR3 totals 14 residues. V lost 5 bases to trimming and J lost 8 bases, with 18 bases between them. CDR3 residues: CASSRGRQAIGYTF. The CDR3 nucleotides are TGTGCCAGCAGCCGCGGCAGACAGGCCATCGGCTACACCTTC.

The chain joins TRBV27 to TRBJ2-3; D gene uncertain. Germline-derived CDR1 and CDR2 are MNHEY and SMNVEV (reference sequence). Trimming took off 10 bases at V and 0 bases at J, with 20 bases between the two ends. The CDR3 runs 16 residues. The CDR3 bases are TGTGCCACCAAACCCGGACGTAGCTCTAGCACAGATACGCAGTATTTT. This encodes CATKPGRSSSTDTQYF.

This clone was counted a single time. The chain employs TRBV5-6 and TRBJ2-2, with D possibly being TRBD1 (7 bases). CDR1 and CDR2 (germline): SGHDT, YYEEEE. V was trimmed by 4 bases and J by 9 bases, leaving 16 bases between them. CDR3 length: 14 residues. The DNA for the CDR3 is TGTGCCAGCAGCCCGGGCCAGGGGGGACGGGAGCTGTTTTTT. Translation: CASSPGQGGRELFF.

V gene TRBV28 combines with J gene TRBJ1-5, with TRBD1 matching 10 bases. Germline loops: CDR1 MDHEN, CDR2 SYDVKM. Losses at the gene ends were 7 bases for V and 0 bases for J; bases not matched to a gene: 6. The CDR3 runs to 16 residues. CDR3: CASTGQGTYSNQPQHF. CDR3 nucleotide sequence: TGTGCCAGCACGGGACAGGGGACGTATAGCAATCAGCCCCAGCATTTT.